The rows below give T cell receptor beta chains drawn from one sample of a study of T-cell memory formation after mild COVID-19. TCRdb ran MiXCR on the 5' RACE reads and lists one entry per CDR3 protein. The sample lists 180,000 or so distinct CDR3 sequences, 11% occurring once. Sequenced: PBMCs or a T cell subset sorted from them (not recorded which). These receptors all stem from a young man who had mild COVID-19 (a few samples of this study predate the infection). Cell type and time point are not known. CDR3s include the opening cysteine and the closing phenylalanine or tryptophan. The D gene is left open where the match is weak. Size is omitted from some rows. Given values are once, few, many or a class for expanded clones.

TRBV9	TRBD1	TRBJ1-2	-	CASSVVGGGYGYTF	TGTGCCAGCAGCGTAGTAGGAGGGGGCTACGGCTACACCTTC
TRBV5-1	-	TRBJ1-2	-	CASSLAQPNYGYTF	TGCGCCAGCAGCTTGGCCCAGCCTAACTATGGCTACACCTTC
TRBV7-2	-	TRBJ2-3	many	CASSFRVSTDTQYF	TGTGCCAGCAGCTTCCGGGTTAGCACAGATACGCAGTATTTT
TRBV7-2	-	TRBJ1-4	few	CASSLGATETLFF	TGTGCCAGCAGCTTAGGGGCGACGGAAACTCTGTTTTTT
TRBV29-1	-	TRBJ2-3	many	CSVARGGLSSTSTDTQYF	TGCAGCGTTGCTCGGGGCGGTTTATCCTCAACTAGCACAGATACGCAGTATTTT
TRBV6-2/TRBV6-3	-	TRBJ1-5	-	CASSYSGSRRFQPQHF	TGTGCCAGCAGTTACTCGGGGAGTCGGCGGTTTCAGCCCCAGCATTTT
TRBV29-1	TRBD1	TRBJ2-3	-	CSVLGQGATDTQYF	TGCAGCGTTTTGGGACAGGGGGCAACAGATACGCAGTATTTT
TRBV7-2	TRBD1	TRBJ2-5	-	CASSPDRVKETQYF	TGTGCCAGCAGCCCGGACAGGGTGAAAGAGACCCAGTACTTC
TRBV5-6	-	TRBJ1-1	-	CASSWGSDRLEAFF	TGTGCCAGCAGCTGGGGGTCGGACCGACTTGAAGCTTTCTTT
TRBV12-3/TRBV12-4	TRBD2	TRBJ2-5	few	CASTRAGGLKTQYF	TGTGCCAGCACTCGAGCGGGGGGGTTAAAGACCCAGTACTTC